The subject of this entry is one TCR beta chain. Its antigen is unidentified. The data originate from a study of cytomegalovirus exposure and HLA in healthy donors. Study at large: Among approximately 400 genotyped donors, 65% to 90% fell in the Caucasian-associated ancestry cluster.

The primer mix had 60 Vbeta and 13 Jbeta primers. Profiled with immunoSEQ multiplex PCR; TCRdb holds only in-frame clones, not every one. The sample lists around 200,000 clones, more than 75% seen once, with 4.5% to 7% in the top ten. The germline gives CDR1 LNHNV, CDR2 YYDKDF (reference sequence). V shed 4 bases and J 4 bases; nucleotides not matched to a gene: 7. The CDR3 is 15 residues long. Points from the study as a whole: A prior analysis recorded that most TCR beta V segments were productive about 87% or about 30% of the time.

The chain combines TRBV15 with TRBJ1-1; 9 bases agree with TRBD1. Sequencing was carried out using PBMCs. The sequence was obtained from a man aged 35 to 55 in good health and CMV-seropositive. CDR3 region: CATSTRTGEGTEAFF. As DNA, the CDR3 is TGTGCCACCAGCACCCGGACAGGGGAGGGCACTGAAGCTTTCTTT.